This T cell receptor beta chain emerged from a study of blood T cell repertoires in COVID-19. For the study at large: Samples came from the United States, Italy and Spain, spanning acute and convalescent COVID-19. Nucleic acid was either cDNA or gDNA, and it came from T cells, B-cell-depleted T cells, or PBMCs.

Methods used by the authors: The assay estimated nucleated cells by amplifying reference gene primers. Profiling relied on immunoSEQ multiplex PCR, and the TCRdb table lists in-frame clones only, not all of them. That table is the source of V, J and clone size, and D and trimming were worked out from the DNA. The top ten clones hold approximately 16% of a sample with about 140,000 clones, 70% to 80% of them seen once. V dropped 0 bases and J dropped 4 bases, with 13 bases sitting between them. From germline, CDR1 is SGHRS and CDR2 YFSETQ. The CDR3 sequence is 16 residues long. The chain has TRBV5-1 and TRBJ1-4, with D perhaps matching TRBD1 (5 bases). This sequence originates from a man in his fifties or sixties with acute or convalescent COVID-19. Sequenced: peripheral blood. Here the CDR3 reads CASSLGTPGSNEKLFF. In nucleotides, the CDR3 is TGCGCCAGCAGCTTGGGGACACCTGGAAGTAATGAAAAACTGTTTTTT.